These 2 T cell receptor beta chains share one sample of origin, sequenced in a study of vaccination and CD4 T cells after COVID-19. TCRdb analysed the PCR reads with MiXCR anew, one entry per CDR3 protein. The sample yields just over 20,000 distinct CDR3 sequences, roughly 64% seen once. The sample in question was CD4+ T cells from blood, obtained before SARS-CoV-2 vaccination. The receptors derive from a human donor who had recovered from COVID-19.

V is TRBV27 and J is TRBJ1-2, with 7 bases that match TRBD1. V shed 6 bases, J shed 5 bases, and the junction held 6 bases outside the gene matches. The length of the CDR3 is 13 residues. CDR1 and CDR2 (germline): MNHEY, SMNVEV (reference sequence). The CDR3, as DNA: TGTGCCAGCAGACCAGACAGGGATTATGGCTACACCTTC. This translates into CASRPDRDYGYTF.

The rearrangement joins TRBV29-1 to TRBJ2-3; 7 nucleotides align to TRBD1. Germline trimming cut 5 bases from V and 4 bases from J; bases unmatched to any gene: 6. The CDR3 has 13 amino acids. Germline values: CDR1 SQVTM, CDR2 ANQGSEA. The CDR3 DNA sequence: TGCAGCGTTATGACAGGGATCTCAGATACGCAGTATTTT. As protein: CSVMTGISDTQYF.